Listed here are 4 T cell receptor beta chains from one sample, sequenced in a study of cytomegalovirus exposure and HLA in healthy donors. Primers included in the PCR were 60 Vbeta and 13 Jbeta primers. The data were produced by immunoSEQ multiplex PCR, yet TCRdb's version contains in-frame clones alone and is incomplete. Here the sample spans 200,000 or so clones, around 80% being singletons. Material: PBMCs. The receptors stem from a boy aged 2 to 10 in good health and CMV-seronegative.

CDR3 sequence reads: CASSQDAGQYYGYTF. CDR3 coding DNA: TGCGCCAGCAGCCAAGATGCGGGACAGTACTATGGCTACACCTTC. The chain links TRBV4-1 to TRBJ1-2, with TRBD1 matching over 7 bases. The V segment lost 0 bases and the J segment 3 bases; nucleotides outside the gene matches: 4. CDR3 length: 15 amino acids. In germline, CDR1 is MGHRA, CDR2 YSYEKL.

The chain combines TRBV29-1 with TRBJ1-1; D gene unclear. CDR1 is SQVTM, CDR2 ANQGSEA, per germline. The CDR3 consists of 13 residues. V lost 7 bases and J lost 6, with 18 bases in between. The CDR3 DNA sequence: TGCAGCGGTCTCGGACTCAAGGTTTCTGAAGCTTTCTTT. Protein product: CSGLGLKVSEAFF.

V gene TRBV11-2 combines with J gene TRBJ2-5; a weak D match, TRBD2 (5 bases). The V end lost 5 bases, the J end lost 1 base, and 17 bases lay between the germline ends. The CDR3 sequence is 16 residues long. Germline values: CDR1 SGHAT, CDR2 FQNNGV. CDR3 residues: CASSMGLGGFQETQYF. The CDR3 bases are TGTGCCAGCAGCATGGGCCTTGGCGGGTTCCAAGAGACCCAGTACTTC.

The chain couples TRBV30 to TRBJ1-6; 8 bases align to TRBD1. The trim removed 4 bases at V and 5 bases at J, leaving 4 bases unmatched. CDR1 and CDR2 (germline): GTSNPN, SVGIG (reference sequence). The CDR3 runs 14 residues. The CDR3 protein is CAWNLQGDNSPLHF. As DNA, the CDR3 is TGTGCCTGGAATTTACAGGGGGATAATTCACCCCTCCACTTT.